The 11 T cell receptor beta chains reported below all come from one sample, sequenced in a study of blood T cell repertoires in COVID-19. This table comes from immunoSEQ multiplex PCR, and its TCRdb copy is limited to in-frame clones, with some not included. Among 96,000 or so clones listed, around nine tenths were seen once. The sequenced sample was peripheral blood. These receptor sequences come from a human donor with COVID-19, enrolled during active disease. The donor label of this sample is uncertain.

The rearrangement joins TRBV2 to TRBJ2-2, with 11 bases fitting TRBD2. Germline lookup yields CDR1 SNHLY and CDR2 FYNNEI. The CDR3 length is 17 residues. After removal of 4 bases from V and 5 bases from J, the junction contained 9 bases not matched to a gene. The CDR3 is CASSGGLAEQRTGELFF. Here the CDR3 DNA reads TGTGCCAGCAGTGGGGGACTAGCGGAGCAAAGAACCGGGGAGCTGTTTTTT.

The chain employs TRBV5-1 and TRBJ2-7; 8 bases fit TRBD1. The CDR3 sequence is 18 residues long. V lost 4 bases to trimming and J lost 2 bases; unmatched junction nucleotides: 17. CDR1 is SGHRS and CDR2 is YFSETQ in the germline V gene. CDR3 region: CASSLQSRDRFGPYEQYF. DNA of the CDR3: TGCGCCAGCAGCCTACAGTCCCGGGACAGGTTTGGACCCTACGAGCAGTACTTC.

The rearrangement uses TRBV30 and TRBJ1-1; 7 bases agree with TRBD1. There are 13 residues in the CDR3. From germline, CDR1 is GTSNPN and CDR2 SVGIG (reference sequence). Trimming took 5 bases from V and 3 from J; bases not matched to a gene: 6. The CDR3 DNA is TGTGCCTGGGGTCGGGACAGATACACTGAAGCTTTCTTT. It specifies CAWGRDRYTEAFF.

The chain employs TRBV30 and TRBJ2-1; the D gene is possibly TRBD2 (5 bases). The germline V gene encodes CDR1 GTSNPN and CDR2 SVGIG (reference sequence). V lost 6 bases and J 0 bases, leaving 15 bases between the germline ends. The CDR3 contains 15 residues. For the CDR3, the DNA is TGTGCCTGTCACTCGAGGGAAAGCTCCTACAATGAGCAGTTCTTC. Translated, it gives CACHSRESSYNEQFF.

The CDR3 spells CASSPLWEGGRQPQHF. The CDR3 nucleotides are TGCGCCAGCAGCCCTTTGTGGGAGGGGGGCCGACAGCCCCAGCATTTT. J is TRBJ1-5 and V is TRBV4-1; possibly TRBD1 for D (6 bases). CDR3 length: 16 residues. V gave up 4 bases and J gave up 7 bases, with 20 bases separating them. Germline V CDR1 and CDR2: MGHRA, YSYEKL.

This sequence joins TRBV7-8 and TRBJ1-1, with D possibly TRBD1 on 5 matching bases. V lost 3 bases to trimming and J lost 0 bases, with 8 bases between them. Germline V CDR1 and CDR2: SGHVS, FQNEAQ. This CDR3 contains 14 residues. Here the CDR3 DNA reads TGTGCCAGCAGCTTGAAGGGGATGAACACTGAAGCTTTCTTT. Translated, it gives CASSLKGMNTEAFF.

The V call is TRBV5-5, the J call TRBJ1-4; no firm D call. V shed 5 bases and J shed 8 bases, with 13 bases lying between them. Germline V gives CDR1 SGHKS, CDR2 YYEKEE (reference sequence). CDR3 length: 13 residues. CDR3 nucleotide sequence: TGTGCCAGCAGTCTACTGCCGGGAGAAAAACTGTTTTTT. Encoded protein: CASSLLPGEKLFF. Drawing the rest from reference TRBV5-5 and TRBJ1-4, the complete variable domain is DAGVTQSPTHLIKTRGQQVTLRCSPISGHKSVSWYQQVLGQGPQFIFQYYEKEERGRGNFPDRFSARQFPNYSSELNVNALLLGDSALYLCASSLLPGEKLFFGSGTQLSVL.

The chain uses TRBV19 and TRBJ1-1, with no clear D. The CDR3 length is 10 residues. Per germline, CDR1 LNHDA and CDR2 SQIVND (reference sequence). V was clipped by 11 bases and J by 1 base, with 5 bases between them. CDR3 sequence (DNA): TGTGCCCCCCAGAACACTGAAGCTTTCTTT. Residues: CAPQNTEAFF.

The chain carries TRBV7-3 and TRBJ1-1; D is perhaps TRBD1 (5 bases). The V gene's germline CDR1 is SGHTA and CDR2 FQGTGA. Trimming left V 1 base short and J 4 bases short, with 16 bases between. The CDR3 is made up of 16 amino acids. The CDR3 DNA sequence: TGTGCCAGCAGCTTAAGAGCTCCAGGGTGGAGCACTGAAGCTTTCTTT. Amino acids: CASSLRAPGWSTEAFF.

This clone was counted between two and nine times. The genes are TRBV5-5 and TRBJ1-6; tentative D call: TRBD1 (6 bases). Deletions cut 4 bases from V and 9 bases from J, with 17 bases between. CDR1 SGHKS and CDR2 YYEKEE come from the germline V gene (reference sequence). The CDR3 has 15 amino acids. CDR3 sequence (DNA): TGTGCCAGCAGCCCCTCCGGGACATCGGGTTCACCCCTCCACTTT. Encoded protein: CASSPSGTSGSPLHF.

The rearrangement joins TRBV4-1 to TRBJ2-5; D perhaps matches TRBD1 (5 bases). Trimming left V 3 bases short and J 5 bases short, with 19 bases between. Germline CDR1 MGHRA, CDR2 YSYEKL. CDR3 size: 16 residues. In DNA form, the CDR3 reads TGCGCCAGCAGCCAGGGCCCGACAGATATGGGGGAGACCCAGTACTTC. Translated, it gives CASSQGPTDMGETQYF.